These 29 T cell receptor beta chains were sequenced from one sample in a study of shared clonotypes between healthy human individuals. TCRdb's table, derived via immunoSEQ multiplex PCR, lists solely in-frame clones and lacks some. This table has 2 million to 3 million clones, roughly nine tenths appearing once. Sequencing was done on a sample of naive CD4+ T cells sorted from blood. Subset specified: CD45RA+ positively selected. The receptor set was obtained from a man aged 18 to 30 in good health.

J is TRBJ1-4 and V is TRBV5-4, with D possibly matching TRBD1 (5 bases). The CDR3 loop spans 16 amino acids. The germline CDR1 and CDR2 sequences are SGHNT and YYREEE (reference sequence). V lost 0 bases and J lost 5, with 14 bases in between. The CDR3, as DNA: TGTGCCAGCAGCTTGGGGGGCAGGGAGCTGAATGAAAAACTGTTTTTT. Translated, it gives CASSLGGRELNEKLFF.

In nucleotides, the CDR3 is TGTGCCAGCTCACCTCCCCGGCAGAGCAATTCACCCCTCCACTTT. It translates to CASSPPRQSNSPLHF. V is TRBV18 and J is TRBJ1-6; no clear D. Germline CDR1 KGHSH, CDR2 LQKENI. The CDR3 covers 15 residues. V lost 3 bases and J lost 7, with 13 bases in between.

V gene TRBV28 combines with J gene TRBJ1-5; TRBD1 agrees at 10 bases. After removal of 4 bases from V and 5 bases from J, the junction contained 8 bases not matched to a gene. The CDR3 runs 16 residues. CDR1 and CDR2 (germline): MDHEN, SYDVKM. The CDR3 loop is CASSYAGQGRHQPQHF. In DNA form, the CDR3 reads TGTGCCAGCAGTTACGCGGGACAGGGGCGGCATCAGCCCCAGCATTTT.

The chain recombines TRBV6-5 with TRBJ2-5; 7 bases map to TRBD2. Germline trimming cut 7 bases from V and 3 bases from J; bases unmatched to any gene: 5. The germline V gene has CDR1 MNHEY and CDR2 SVGAGI. This CDR3 comprises 13 residues. The CDR3 region has the DNA TGTGCCAGCATGGGGAGGGGCGAAGAGACCCAGTACTTC. Translating gives CASMGRGEETQYF.

The V gene is TRBV9, the J gene TRBJ2-7; D is ambiguous. Trimming took off 3 bases at V and 5 bases at J, with 12 bases between the two ends. The V gene's germline CDR1 is SGDLS and CDR2 YYNGEE. This CDR3 comprises 13 residues. CDR3 in DNA: TGTGCCAGCAGCGCGGACCCCTCAGACGAGCAGTACTTC. It codes for CASSADPSDEQYF.

The chain uses TRBV1 and TRBJ1-6. TRBV1 has pseudogene status. The CDR3 is 15 residues long. CDR3 bases: TGCACCAGCAGCCCCCCTAAAATCGGCGATTCACCCCTCCACTTT. It yields the protein CTSSPPKIGDSPLHF.

To note about this clone: Other DNA sequences from this sample encode an identical CDR3 as well. The genes are TRBV18 and TRBJ2-7; the match to TRBD2 covers 10 bases. This CDR3 is built from 15 residues. Germline V gene sequence: CDR1 KGHSH, CDR2 LQKENI. The J segment lost 2 bases and the V segment lost 3 bases, leaving 4 bases of the junction unmatched. CDR3 sequence reads: CASSPGLAGAYEQYF. Here the CDR3 DNA reads TGTGCCAGCTCACCGGGGCTAGCGGGAGCCTACGAGCAGTACTTC.

The CDR3 sequence: CASSPIPPGGNQPQHF. The CDR3 region has the DNA TGTGCCAGCAGTCCGATCCCCCCGGGGGGCAATCAGCCCCAGCATTTT. This rearrangement joins TRBV28 to TRBJ1-5; TRBD1 is a possible D gene (5 bases). The CDR3 loop spans 16 amino acids. In germline, CDR1 is MDHEN, CDR2 SYDVKM. Trimming left V 5 bases short and J 2 bases short, with 16 bases between. The full variable domain, in which reference TRBV28 and TRBJ1-5 provide the parts outside the CDR3, is DVKVTQSSRYLVKRTGEKVFLECVQDMDHENMFWYRQDPGLGLRLIYFSYDVKMKEKGDIPEGYSVSREKKERFSLILESASTNQTSMYLCASSPIPPGGNQPQHFGDGTRLSIL.

Note on this clone: Other DNA sequences from this sample encode an identical CDR3 as well. V and J are TRBV10-3 and TRBJ2-5; 9 bases match TRBD2. There are 15 residues in the CDR3. Unmatched junction bases numbered 1, after V lost 0 bases and J lost 2 bases. Looked up from germline, CDR1 is ENHRY and CDR2 is SYGVKD. The CDR3 DNA reads TGTGCCATCAGTGAGTCGCTAGCGGGGCAAGAGACCCAGTACTTC. It translates to CAISESLAGQETQYF.

This clone was detected only once. This sequence joins TRBV5-4 and TRBJ1-1; D uncertain. The CDR3 covers 14 residues. Between the trimmed V and J ends, which lost 0 bases and 1 base, there was a span of 7 bases. Germline CDR1 SGHNT, CDR2 YYREEE (reference sequence). CDR3 amino acids: CASSLEARNTEAFF. The DNA of the CDR3 is TGTGCCAGCAGCTTGGAAGCCAGGAACACTGAAGCTTTCTTT.

This clone was found once. The DNA for the CDR3 is TGCGCCAGCAGCCCCTATCGTCAACCCGCAACAGATACGCAGTATTTT. Translating gives CASSPYRQPATDTQYF. This sequence joins TRBV5-1 and TRBJ2-3; D not certain. Trimming removed 4 bases at V and 3 bases at J, with 18 bases between. CDR3 size: 16 residues. Germline-derived CDR1 and CDR2 are SGHRS and YFSETQ.

The CDR3 DNA reads TGTGCCAGCAGTCCCCTTCAAGAGACCCAGTACTTC. It specifies CASSPLQETQYF. This chain connects TRBV27 to TRBJ2-5, with D unresolved. The V gene's germline CDR1 is MNHEY and CDR2 SMNVEV (reference sequence). V gave up 5 bases and J gave up 2 bases, with 6 bases separating them. The CDR3 consists of 12 residues.

The V call is TRBV27, the J call TRBJ2-7; D tentatively reads TRBD1 or TRBD2 (5 bases each). The CDR3 runs 17 residues. CDR1 MNHEY and CDR2 SMNVEV come from the germline V gene (reference sequence). Trimming removed 3 bases from V and 1 base from J, with 19 bases in between. CDR3 sequence reads: CASSFRVGTEVSYEQYF. DNA of the CDR3: TGTGCCAGCAGTTTTCGGGTGGGGACCGAGGTTTCCTACGAGCAGTACTTC.

This chain joins TRBV30 and TRBJ1-4, with D perhaps matching TRBD1 (5 bases). Trimming shortened V by 3 bases and J by 0 bases, and 11 bases separated the two germline ends. The CDR3 runs to 15 residues. Germline lookup yields CDR1 GTSNPN and CDR2 SVGIG (reference sequence). CDR3 sequence: CAWRDGGATNEKLFF. The CDR3 DNA is TGTGCCTGGAGGGATGGGGGGGCAACTAATGAAAAACTGTTTTTT.

V is TRBV7-2 and J is TRBJ1-2, with D maybe TRBD1 (5 bases). CDR1 is SGHTA and CDR2 is FQGNSA in the germline V gene. V was shortened by 5 bases and J by 2 bases, with 9 bases between the two germline ends. This CDR3 is 13 amino acids long. The CDR3 DNA reads as TGTGCCAGCAGCGTCGACAGAAACTATGGCTACACCTTC. Amino acids: CASSVDRNYGYTF.

This clone was observed a single time. The chain links TRBV4-1 to TRBJ2-6, with 9 bases lining up with TRBD1. The V and J ends lost 5 bases and 0 bases, in that order; junction bases with no gene match: 8. The length of the CDR3 is 18 residues. The germline gives CDR1 MGHRA, CDR2 YSYEKL. CDR3 residues: CASSSPGQGPSGANVLTF. The CDR3 DNA sequence: TGCGCCAGCAGCTCTCCGGGACAGGGTCCCTCTGGGGCCAACGTCCTGACTTTC.

The gene calls are TRBV28 and TRBJ1-1, with D unresolved. CDR1 and CDR2 (germline): MDHEN, SYDVKM. The V end lost 6 bases, the J end lost 7 bases, and 15 bases lay between the germline ends. The CDR3 is made up of 13 amino acids. The CDR3 coding sequence is TGTGCCAGCAGGCTTGGACTCAACTTTGAAGCTTTCTTT. It codes for CASRLGLNFEAFF. The full variable domain, with the rest looked up from reference TRBV28 and TRBJ1-1, is DVKVTQSSRYLVKRTGEKVFLECVQDMDHENMFWYRQDPGLGLRLIYFSYDVKMKEKGDIPEGYSVSREKKERFSLILESASTNQTSMYLCASRLGLNFEAFFGQGTRLTVV.

This clone came up a few times. The V and J genes are TRBV7-6 and TRBJ1-1, with D perhaps TRBD1 (5 bases). CDR3 length equals 14 residues. Germline CDR1 is SGHVS and CDR2 is FNYEAQ. Trimming removed 2 bases at V and 4 bases at J, with 11 bases between. CDR3 sequence reads: CASSLKSGTTEAFF. The CDR3 nucleotides read TGTGCCAGCAGCTTAAAATCGGGGACCACTGAAGCTTTCTTT.

This sequence joins TRBV25-1 and TRBJ2-1, with 9 bases matching TRBD2. V was clipped by 5 bases and J by 6 bases; unmatched bases: 5. This CDR3 is 14 amino acids long. Germline loops: CDR1 MGHDK, CDR2 SYGVNS. The CDR3 DNA reads as TGTGCCAGCAGTTGGGCGGGGGGGTCCAATGAGCAGTTCTTC. This codes for CASSWAGGSNEQFF.

The genes are TRBV27 and TRBJ2-5; D uncertain. In germline, CDR1 is MNHEY, CDR2 SMNVEV (reference sequence). The CDR3 has 13 amino acids. Trimming cost V 3 bases and J 0 bases, with 5 bases left between them. Here the CDR3 reads CASSFSYQETQYF. CDR3 nucleotides: TGTGCCAGCAGTTTCTCGTACCAAGAGACCCAGTACTTC.

Points on this clone: Other DNA sequences within the sample encode an identical CDR3. The chain recombines TRBV19 with TRBJ2-2; the D is unclear. The ends were cut back, 3 bases at V and 5 bases at J, with 10 bases in the middle. CDR1 is LNHDA, CDR2 SQIVND, per germline (reference sequence). The CDR3 covers 14 residues. In DNA form, the CDR3 reads TGTGCCAGTAGTATTTGGGGAAATACCGGGGAGCTGTTTTTT. Translated: CASSIWGNTGELFF.

The chain couples TRBV5-4 to TRBJ2-3, with a tentative D call TRBD1 (7 bases). The CDR3 spans 15 residues. CDR1 is SGHNT and CDR2 is YYREEE in the germline V gene (reference sequence). Trimming took 4 bases from V and 4 from J, leaving 16 bases between them. This CDR3 reads CASSVRGRWADTQYF. The CDR3 DNA reads as TGTGCCAGCAGCGTCAGGGGGAGGTGGGCAGATACGCAGTATTTT.

The chain uses TRBV6-1 and TRBJ1-2; 8 bases match TRBD1. This CDR3 is 14 amino acids long. In germline, CDR1 is MNHNS, CDR2 SASEGT. Trimming cost V 6 bases and J 3 bases; bases outside gene matches: 6. The CDR3 region is CASSLGQGDYGYTF. In DNA, the CDR3 is TGTGCCAGCAGCCTAGGACAGGGTGACTATGGCTACACCTTC.

The chain links TRBV5-1 to TRBJ2-7; 10 bases line up with TRBD1. Germline trimming cut 5 bases from V and 3 bases from J; bases unmatched to any gene: 14. The germline V gene has CDR1 SGHRS and CDR2 YFSETQ. This CDR3 region has 17 residues. The CDR3 protein is CASRRNTGTGDIYEQYF. CDR3 nucleotides: TGCGCCAGCAGACGCAACACCGGGACAGGGGATATCTACGAGCAGTACTTC. The full variable domain, with the rest looked up from reference TRBV5-1 and TRBJ2-7, is KAGVTQTPRYLIKTRGQQVTLSCSPISGHRSVSWYQQTPGQGLQFLFEYFSETQRNKGNFPGRFSGRQFSNSRSEMNVSTLELGDSALYLCASRRNTGTGDIYEQYFGPGTRLTVT.

The J gene is TRBJ2-3, the V gene TRBV6-6; 7 bases are shared with TRBD2. This CDR3 contains 16 residues. Per germline, CDR1 MNHNY and CDR2 SVGAGI (reference sequence). V shed 7 bases and J 5 bases; nucleotides not matched to a gene: 15. The CDR3 nucleotides read TGTGCCAGCACTTCCTGGGGACTAAGCCCCAGAGATACGCAGTATTTT. It is translated as CASTSWGLSPRDTQYF.

The chain joins TRBV20-1 to TRBJ2-5; the D is unclear. CDR3 length: 10 residues. Germline assignment: CDR1 DFQATT and CDR2 SNEGSKA (reference sequence). Trimming cost V 3 bases and J 7 bases, with 6 bases left between them. Here the CDR3 reads CSASGATQYF. The CDR3 DNA reads as TGCAGTGCTAGCGGCGCGACCCAGTACTTC.

This chain links TRBV5-1 with TRBJ2-3, with D perhaps matching TRBD2 (5 bases). This CDR3 contains 14 residues. The ends were cut back, 4 bases at V and 5 bases at J, with 14 bases in the middle. CDR1 and CDR2 from the germline V gene are SGHRS and YFSETQ. CDR3 amino acids: CASSPESRGDTQYF. The CDR3 DNA reads as TGCGCCAGCAGCCCTGAATCCCGGGGAGATACGCAGTATTTT.

Comment on this clone: The junction differs from germline at one of its ends, possibly a read error. The chain recombines TRBV19 with TRBJ1-1, with no clear D. Per germline, CDR1 LNHDA and CDR2 SQIVND (reference sequence). CDR3 length: 14 amino acids. The CDR3 protein is CASSMAGMNTVAFF. CDR3 sequence (DNA): TGTGCCAGTAGTATGGCAGGCATGAACACTGTAGCTTTCTTT. The variable domain in full, completed from reference TRBV19 and TRBJ1-1, reads DGGITQSPKYLFRKEGQNVTLSCEQNLNHDAMYWYRQDPGQGLRLIYYSQIVNDFQKGDIAEGYSVSREKKESFPLTVTSAQKNPTAFYLCASSMAGMNTVAFFGQGTRLTVV.

This clone appeared a single time. The J gene is TRBJ2-7, the V gene TRBV30; 8 bases line up with TRBD2. This CDR3 has 17 amino acids. Trimming removed 0 bases from V and 2 bases from J; junction bases left unmatched: 12. Germline CDR1 and CDR2: GTSNPN and SVGIG (reference sequence). The CDR3 protein is CAWSVRPGLGLAYEQYF. In DNA, the CDR3 is TGTGCCTGGAGTGTGAGACCGGGACTAGGTCTCGCCTACGAGCAGTACTTC.